This T cell receptor beta chain was obtained from a study of blood T cell repertoires in COVID-19. Whole-study context: There were acute and convalescent COVID-19 samples, and they came from the United States, Italy and Spain. The cDNA or gDNA used as material had been derived from T cells, B-cell-depleted T cells, or PBMCs.

There are 14 residues in the CDR3. Germline values: CDR1 SNHLY, CDR2 FYNNEI. Trimming removed 0 bases from V and 5 bases from J, with 8 bases in between. Per the study methods: The authors estimated nucleated cell counts from reference gene primer amplification. Here immunoSEQ multiplex PCR was the method, and the copy in TCRdb shows in-frame clones only, minus some. V and J calls and clone size come straight from that table; D and trimming were deduced from the DNA. The profile shows some 200,000 clones, about 88% of them singletons. A Seattle source enrolled patients during active infection and followed them longitudinally.

The source is a middle-aged man with COVID-19, enrolled during active disease. Material for sequencing was peripheral blood. V gene TRBV2 combines with J gene TRBJ2-1, with no clear D. The CDR3 DNA is TGTGCCAGCAGTGAAGCCAACTTCAACAATGAGCAGTTCTTC. Its translation is CASSEANFNNEQFF.